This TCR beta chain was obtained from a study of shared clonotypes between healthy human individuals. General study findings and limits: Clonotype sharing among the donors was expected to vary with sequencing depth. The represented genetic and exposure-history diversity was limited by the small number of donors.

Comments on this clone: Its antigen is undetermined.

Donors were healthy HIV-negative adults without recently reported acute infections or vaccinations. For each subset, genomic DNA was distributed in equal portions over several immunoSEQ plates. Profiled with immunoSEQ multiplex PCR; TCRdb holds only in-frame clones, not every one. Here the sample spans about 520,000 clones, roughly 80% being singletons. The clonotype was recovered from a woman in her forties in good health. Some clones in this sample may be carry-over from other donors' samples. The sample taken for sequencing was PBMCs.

CDR3 in amino acids: CASDGSGMVEQYF. CDR3 coding DNA: TGTGCCAGCGATGGTAGCGGGATGGTCGAGCAGTACTTC. The J gene is TRBJ2-7, the V gene TRBV7-9; 8 nucleotides match TRBD2. CDR1 is SEHNR and CDR2 is FQNEAQ in the germline V gene (reference sequence). The CDR3 consists of 13 residues. With 8 bases clipped from V and 6 bases from J, the junction kept 9 bases outside the gene matches.